This T cell receptor (beta chain) came from a study of shared clonotypes between healthy human individuals. Study background: Donor ages ranged 18 to 49 years: a couple of women, three men. Per donor, CD8 memory used one plate, CD8 naive used two, CD4 memory used three and CD4 naive used three.

Donors comprised healthy HIV-negative adults lacking recent acute infections or vaccinations. CD45RA+ naive and CD45RA-negative memory subsets were separated from CD4+ cells. Some clones are missing from TCRdb's copy, which holds only in-frame ones; the method was immunoSEQ multiplex PCR. The sample lists some 1.4 million clones, over 95% occurring once. Germline loops: CDR1 SGHDN, CDR2 FVKESK. The CDR3 is 14 residues long. Trimming cost V 1 base and J 2 bases, with 8 bases left between them. The gene calls are TRBV14 and TRBJ1-2; D unclear. The sequencing sample was made of naive CD4+ T cells sorted from blood. This sample's subset: CD45RA+ positively selected. The sequence derives from a man aged 25 to 45 in good health. CDR3 nucleotide sequence: TGTGCCAGCAGCCAAGTCGGCAGCAACTATGGCTACACCTTC. It codes for CASSQVGSNYGYTF.